These 15 T cell receptor beta chains were sequenced from one sample in a study of blood T cell repertoires in COVID-19. Profiled with immunoSEQ multiplex PCR; TCRdb holds only in-frame clones, not every one. The sample includes some 180,000 clones, 82% of them seen just once. Sequencing was performed on PBMCs or T cells enriched from blood (not recorded which). The receptors stem from a woman aged 60-70 years with acute COVID-19.

This sequence joins TRBV27 and TRBJ2-4, with D perhaps matching TRBD1 (6 bases). The V gene lost 5 bases and the J gene lost 1 base, with 15 bases spanning the gap. This CDR3 has 16 residues. Germline V CDR1 and CDR2: MNHEY, SMNVEV (reference sequence). In nucleotides, the CDR3 is TGTGCCAGCAGTCCCCGACAGGAGTTGGCCAAAAACATTCAGTACTTC. Translation: CASSPRQELAKNIQYF.

This chain uses TRBV4-3 with TRBJ2-1; 12 positions match TRBD2. Unmatched junction bases numbered 1, after V lost 1 base and J lost 3 bases. The CDR3 has 16 residues. CDR1 and CDR2 from the germline V gene are LGHNA and YSLEER. This chain's CDR3 is CASSQGLAGDYNEQFF. CDR3 DNA: TGCGCCAGCAGCCAAGGACTAGCGGGAGACTACAATGAGCAGTTCTTC.

This clone was recorded a few times. The V call is TRBV19, the J call TRBJ2-3; 8 bases agree with TRBD2. The CDR3 extends over 14 amino acids. V dropped 5 bases and J dropped 5; count of bases not matched to a gene: 6. The germline CDR1 and CDR2 sequences are LNHDA and SQIVND (reference sequence). CDR3 coding DNA: TGTGCCAGTAGTCAAGCGGGGGTAGGAGATACGCAGTATTTT. Amino acids: CASSQAGVGDTQYF.

The genes are TRBV11-2 and TRBJ1-1; 10 bases are shared with TRBD1. Germline V gene lookup returns CDR1 SGHAT and CDR2 FQNNGV. The CDR3 length is 14 residues. The ends lost 4 bases at V and 1 base at J; junction bases unmatched: 0. The CDR3 is CASSWDRGNTEAFF. The DNA of the CDR3 is TGTGCCAGCAGCTGGGACAGGGGGAACACTGAAGCTTTCTTT. Full variable domain (outside the CDR3, taken from reference TRBV11-2 and TRBJ1-1): EAGVAQSPRYKIIEKRQSVAFWCNPISGHATLYWYQQILGQGPKLLIQFQNNGVVDDSQLPKDRFSAERLKGVDSTLKIQPAKLEDSAVYLCASSWDRGNTEAFFGQGTRLTVV.

The chain links TRBV29-1 to TRBJ2-3; TRBD2 agrees at 7 bases. CDR3 length: 14 amino acids. The ends lost 5 bases at V and 1 base at J; junction bases unmatched: 6. Germline V gives CDR1 SQVTM, CDR2 ANQGSEA. CDR3 bases: TGCAGCGTTTCCCCCGGGAGGCGCACAGATACGCAGTATTTT. It translates to CSVSPGRRTDTQYF.

The CDR3 protein is CASSHPSGRAPDTQYF. The CDR3 nucleotides are TGTGCCAGCAGCCACCCTAGCGGGAGGGCTCCAGATACGCAGTATTTT. This chain connects TRBV4-2 to TRBJ2-3; 12 bases fit TRBD2. J lost 4 bases, V lost 3 bases, and 5 bases had no gene match. The CDR3 extends over 16 amino acids. From germline, CDR1 is LGHNA and CDR2 YNFKEQ.

The chain combines TRBV4-3 with TRBJ2-1, with D perhaps TRBD2 (6 bases). In germline, CDR1 is LGHNA, CDR2 YSLEER. V was cut by 5 bases and J by 8 bases, with 13 bases left in between. The length of the CDR3 is 13 residues. The DNA for the CDR3 is TGCGCCAGCAGCTCGGACTATCTCTATGAGCAGTTCTTC. Amino acid sequence: CASSSDYLYEQFF.

This clone appeared once. The V and J genes are TRBV11-2 and TRBJ2-2; D perhaps matches TRBD2 (5 bases). V shed 5 bases and J shed 5 bases, with 21 bases lying between them. Germline V CDR1 and CDR2: SGHAT, FQNNGV. The CDR3 consists of 17 residues. CDR3 amino acids: CASSLLARRRYTGELFF. In nucleotides, the CDR3 is TGTGCCAGCAGCCTTTTAGCGCGGAGGAGATATACCGGGGAGCTGTTTTTT.

The CDR3 DNA reads TGTGCCAGCAGCCAAGAAGGGACTAGGGTTTCTGAGCAGTTCTTC. Protein product: CASSQEGTRVSEQFF. The V and J genes are TRBV4-2 and TRBJ2-1; 8 bases fit TRBD2. The trim removed 0 bases at V and 9 bases at J, leaving 7 bases unmatched. The CDR3 sequence is 15 residues long. The germline V gene encodes CDR1 LGHNA and CDR2 YNFKEQ.

V is TRBV27 and J is TRBJ1-6; D is unclear. The CDR3 totals 16 residues. Trimming took off 4 bases at V and 1 base at J, with 11 bases between the two ends. Germline loops: CDR1 MNHEY, CDR2 SMNVEV (reference sequence). CDR3 sequence: CASSSRGQSYNSPLHF. CDR3 nucleotide sequence: TGTGCCAGCAGTTCCCGAGGGCAGTCCTATAATTCACCCCTCCACTTT.

This chain links TRBV6-5 with TRBJ1-2, with 9 bases identical to TRBD1. This CDR3 region has 15 residues. V was pared by 0 bases and J by 8 bases, with 7 bases of the junction left unmatched. Germline CDR1 is MNHEY and CDR2 is SVGAGI. This chain's CDR3 is CASSYSGQGGEGYTF. CDR3 bases: TGTGCCAGCAGTTACTCGGGACAGGGAGGGGAAGGCTACACCTTC.

The chain carries TRBV5-8 and TRBJ1-4; a possible D gene is TRBD1 (6 bases). The germline V and J ends were trimmed by 3 bases and 0 bases, with 12 bases remaining between them. The CDR3 extends over 16 amino acids. Germline CDR1 is SGHTS and CDR2 is YDEGEE. The CDR3 DNA follows: TGTGCCAGCAGCTCCAGGGGACCTGCAACTAATGAAAAACTGTTTTTT. Its protein product is CASSSRGPATNEKLFF.

The chain links TRBV6-2 or TRBV6-3 to TRBJ2-7; 13 nucleotides align to TRBD2. CDR3 length: 17 residues. Germline-derived CDR1 and CDR2 are MNHEY and SVGEGT. V was pared by 4 bases and J by 5 bases, with 11 bases of the junction left unmatched. This CDR3 is CASSWPQGLAGINEQYV. The CDR3 nucleotides are TGTGCCAGCAGTTGGCCCCAGGGACTAGCGGGAATCAACGAGCAGTACGTC.

The V call is TRBV7-9, the J call TRBJ1-1; D not resolved. Trimming left V 1 base short and J 4 bases short, with 4 bases between. The CDR3 consists of 12 residues. Looked up from germline, CDR1 is SEHNR and CDR2 is FQNEAQ (reference sequence). The CDR3 DNA is TGTGCCAGCAGCTTAGAGCCCACTGAAGCTTTCTTT. Its translation is CASSLEPTEAFF.

This sequence joins TRBV4-1 and TRBJ2-1; 11 bases align to TRBD2. The trim removed 4 bases at V and 6 bases at J, leaving 11 bases unmatched. Germline V gene sequence: CDR1 MGHRA, CDR2 YSYEKL. The CDR3 totals 17 residues. CDR3 loop: CASSRDTSGRRGNEQFF. The CDR3 DNA reads as TGCGCCAGCAGCCGAGATACTAGCGGGAGACGAGGCAATGAGCAGTTCTTC.